One sample yielded the 23 T cell receptor beta chains listed below, sequenced in a study of T cells in Graves' hyperthyroidism and ophthalmopathy. Amplification targeted TCR beta CDR3 regions from RNA transcripts. In the first-round RT-PCR of the TCR CDR3, the HTBI primer set was used. MiXCR was run by TCRdb on the multiplex PCR reads, yielding one entry per CDR3 protein. The sample holds 550,000 to 700,000 distinct CDR3 sequences, roughly 15% seen once. Sequenced sample: blood. The receptors stem from a woman in her forties with Graves' ophthalmopathy.

The J gene is TRBJ1-6, the V gene TRBV28, with a weak D call TRBD1 (6 bases). The germline V gene encodes CDR1 MDHEN and CDR2 SYDVKM. The CDR3 covers 14 residues. Trimming took off 6 bases at V and 6 bases at J, with 12 bases between the two ends. The CDR3 loop reads CASRTDSFNSPLHF. In DNA, the CDR3 is TGTGCCAGCAGGACGGACAGCTTTAATTCACCCCTCCACTTT.

This clonotype appeared a few times. The chain joins TRBV29-1 to TRBJ2-7; TRBD2 matches at 7 bases. The CDR3 has 13 residues. Germline-derived CDR1 and CDR2 are SQVTM and ANQGSEA. Germline trimming cut 2 bases from V and 0 bases from J; bases unmatched to any gene: 1. The CDR3 spells CSVEREGSYEQYF. CDR3 bases: TGCAGCGTTGAAAGGGAGGGCTCCTACGAGCAGTACTTC.

This clonotype was found many times. This chain connects TRBV11-2 to TRBJ2-5; 9 bases agree with TRBD2. Losses at the gene ends were 5 bases for V and 5 bases for J; bases not matched to a gene: 18. The CDR3 loop spans 18 amino acids. Germline V gene lookup returns CDR1 SGHAT and CDR2 FQNNGV. CDR3 in DNA: TGTGCCAGCAGCCCAGGGGTCGACTGGCGGGAGGGGGGGGAGACCCAGTACTTC. It yields the protein CASSPGVDWREGGETQYF.

This clonotype was recorded many times. The chain combines TRBV11-1 with TRBJ1-1, with D unclear. Germline V CDR1 and CDR2: SGHAT, FQDESV (reference sequence). The CDR3 sequence is 14 residues long. With 8 bases removed from V and 2 bases from J, the gap between germline ends came to 15 bases. The CDR3 sequence: CASENYLGNTEAFF. DNA of the CDR3: TGTGCCAGCGAGAACTACCTGGGAAACACTGAAGCTTTCTTT.

As for this clonotype: With a much larger clone just one base away, this may be a read error. CDR3 DNA: TGTGTCACCAGCGTGGGACTTGAAAACACTCAGTACTTC. Protein: CVTSVGLENTQYF. This rearrangement joins TRBV15 to TRBJ2-4; possibly TRBD2 for D (6 bases). CDR3 size: 13 residues. From germline, CDR1 is LNHNV and CDR2 YYDKDF (reference sequence).

This chain links TRBV5-1 with TRBJ2-5, with D possibly TRBD2 on 6 matching bases. CDR3 size: 14 residues. Germline V gives CDR1 SGHRS, CDR2 YFSETQ. V was trimmed by 4 bases and J by 5 bases, leaving 15 bases between them. The DNA for the CDR3 is TGCGCCAGCAGCCCGGGACTCCTCGGGGAGACCCAGTACTTC. Translation gives CASSPGLLGETQYF.

The chain has TRBV6-2 or TRBV6-3 and TRBJ2-4; D is tentatively TRBD1 or TRBD2 (5 bases each). The CDR3 totals 16 residues. Germline CDR1 is MNHEY and CDR2 is SVGEGT. V shed 6 bases and J shed 3 bases, with 18 bases lying between them. The CDR3 DNA is TGTGCCAGCAGACCAGGAGGCGGACAAAGCAAAAACATTCAGTACTTC. Protein product: CASRPGGGQSKNIQYF.

This clonotype was observed many times. The chain employs TRBV2 and TRBJ1-3, with 8 bases aligning to TRBD1. The CDR3 extends over 14 amino acids. Germline CDR1 and CDR2: SNHLY and FYNNEI. Trimming removed 6 bases from V and 2 bases from J; junction bases left unmatched: 3. CDR3 bases: TGTGCCAGCAGGGCGACAGGGGCTGGAAACACCATATATTTT. This codes for CASRATGAGNTIYF.

A few counts support this clonotype. The V gene is TRBV11-2, the J gene TRBJ2-7; 9 bases map to TRBD2. Germline values: CDR1 SGHAT, CDR2 FQNNGV. This CDR3 is built from 15 residues. V dropped 6 bases and J dropped 0; count of bases not matched to a gene: 6. As DNA, the CDR3 is TGTGCCAGCAGGCCGACTAGCGGATACTCCTACGAGCAGTACTTC. Translating gives CASRPTSGYSYEQYF.

The V and J genes are TRBV29-1 and TRBJ2-5; the D is unclear. The CDR3 totals 14 residues. V gave up 3 bases and J gave up 2 bases, with 13 bases separating them. Germline V gives CDR1 SQVTM, CDR2 ANQGSEA. Written as DNA, the CDR3 is TGCAGCGTTGAGCCCAGCGAGATACAAGAGACCCAGTACTTC. This encodes CSVEPSEIQETQYF. Filled out from reference TRBV29-1 and TRBJ2-5, the complete variable domain reads SAVISQKPSRDICQRGTSLTIQCQVDSQVTMMFWYRQQPGQSLTLIATANQGSEATYESGFVIDKFPISRPNLTFSTLTVSNMSPEDSSIYLCSVEPSEIQETQYFGPGTRLLVL.

As regards this clonotype: The limits of the CDR3 on the DNA are not certain, so only TCRdb's listed CDR3 is given. The V call is TRBV12-3 or TRBV12-4, the J call TRBJ2-2. The CDR3 length equals 15 residues, ends included. CDR3 region: CASSFLETGTGELFF.

In its sample, this clonotype was seen a few times. The chain uses TRBV28 and TRBJ2-4, with TRBD1 matching over 7 bases. CDR3 length: 15 amino acids. V lost 6 bases, J lost 7 bases, and 12 bases stayed unmatched. CDR1 and CDR2 (germline): MDHEN, SYDVKM. The CDR3 protein is CASSDPPGQRNIQYF. Written as DNA, the CDR3 is TGTGCCAGCAGCGATCCCCCGGGACAGAGGAACATTCAGTACTTC.

This clonotype appeared many times. The gene calls are TRBV28 and TRBJ2-7; D gene ambiguous. CDR3 length: 15 residues. Per germline, CDR1 MDHEN and CDR2 SYDVKM. V lost 5 bases to trimming and J lost 3 bases, with 17 bases between them. For the CDR3, the DNA is TGTGCCAGCAGTGCCCCCACTCGAAACTTCTACGAGCAGTACTTC. This encodes CASSAPTRNFYEQYF.

This clonotype was counted only a few times. The J gene is TRBJ2-7, the V gene TRBV6-1; tentatively, D is TRBD2 (6 bases). This CDR3 has 16 residues. Germline V gene sequence: CDR1 MNHNS, CDR2 SASEGT. Trimming stripped 6 bases from V and 7 bases from J, with 25 bases between. CDR3 sequence: CASSPVLGGTPGEQYF. The CDR3 coding sequence is TGTGCCAGCAGCCCGGTGCTGGGCGGGACCCCGGGGGAGCAGTACTTC.

The chain carries TRBV6-5 and TRBJ1-1, with no clear D. V shed 0 bases and J shed 1 base, with 9 bases lying between them. CDR3 length: 15 amino acids. CDR1 and CDR2 (germline): MNHEY, SVGAGI. The CDR3 sequence is CASSYSPTENTEAFF. The CDR3 DNA is TGTGCCAGCAGTTACTCACCGACCGAGAACACTGAAGCTTTCTTT.

This clonotype was picked up many times. This sequence joins TRBV18 and TRBJ1-3; TRBD1 matches 8 bases. V dropped 3 bases and J dropped 7; count of bases not matched to a gene: 2. This CDR3 has 13 residues. The germline V gene encodes CDR1 KGHSH and CDR2 LQKENI. CDR3 in DNA: TGTGCCAGCTCACCGCAGGGGGCCAACACCATATATTTT. It specifies CASSPQGANTIYF. The entire variable domain, with the rest obtained from reference TRBV18 and TRBJ1-3, is as follows: NAGVMQNPRHLVRRRGQEARLRCSPMKGHSHVYWYRQLPEEGLKFMVYLQKENIIDESGMPKERFSAEFPKEGPSILRIQQVVRGDSAAYFCASSPQGANTIYFGEGSWLTVV.

This clonotype was found a few times. The chain carries TRBV28 and TRBJ1-5; no clear D gene. Germline V gene data show CDR1 as MDHEN and CDR2 as SYDVKM. The CDR3 extends over 14 amino acids. V dropped 3 bases and J dropped 4 bases, with 10 bases sitting between them. The CDR3 DNA follows: TGTGCCAGCAGTTTTTGGGGTGAGAATCAGCCCCAGCATTTT. It codes for CASSFWGENQPQHF.

This clonotype was observed many times. The chain has TRBV7-8 and TRBJ2-7; a weak D match, TRBD1 (6 bases). The germline V gene has CDR1 SGHVS and CDR2 FQNEAQ. Between the trimmed V and J ends, which lost 0 bases and 3 bases, there was a span of 12 bases. The CDR3 covers 15 residues. The CDR3 is CASSLAGTTLYEQYF. DNA for the CDR3: TGTGCCAGCAGCTTAGCAGGGACAACGCTCTACGAGCAGTACTTC.

This clonotype was counted between two and nine times. This chain connects TRBV5-6 to TRBJ1-2; D uncertain. CDR3 length: 14 amino acids. Trimming took 4 bases from V and 9 from J, leaving 19 bases between them. Germline-derived CDR1 and CDR2 are SGHDT and YYEEEE. CDR3 DNA: TGTGCCAGCAGCGAAGAGGTGGGGAGTCGGCGCTACACCTTC. It translates to CASSEEVGSRRYTF. Filled out from reference TRBV5-6 and TRBJ1-2, the complete variable domain reads DAGVTQSPTHLIKTRGQQVTLRCSPKSGHDTVSWYQQALGQGPQFIFQYYEEEERQRGNFPDRFSGHQFPNYSSELNVNALLLGDSALYLCASSEEVGSRRYTFGSGTRLTVV.

This clonotype has more than one count but fewer than ten. V usage is TRBV28 and J usage is TRBJ1-6; 7 nucleotides match TRBD1. There are 15 residues in the CDR3. V lost 1 base and J lost 6; bases outside the gene matches: 3. Per the germline V gene, CDR1 is MDHEN and CDR2 is SYDVKM. This CDR3 is CASSLSGQPNSPLHF. In DNA, the CDR3 is TGTGCCAGCAGTTTATCGGGACAGCCTAATTCACCCCTCCACTTT.

The sample holds one count of this clonotype. The V call is TRBV7-8, the J call TRBJ1-1, with TRBD1 identical over 8 bases. The CDR3 covers 18 residues. Per germline, CDR1 SGHVS and CDR2 FQNEAQ. V lost 4 bases and J lost 5; bases outside the gene matches: 18. CDR3 nucleotide sequence: TGTGCCAGCAGCTCCAATCCGGCATTCGGGACAGGACGGACTGAAGCTTTCTTT. Its translation: CASSSNPAFGTGRTEAFF.

This clonotype showed up many times. The chain combines TRBV11-2 with TRBJ1-1; 8 nucleotides align to TRBD1. CDR3 size: 13 residues. Trimming cost V 5 bases and J 6 bases; bases outside gene matches: 5. Germline V gene data show CDR1 as SGHAT and CDR2 as FQNNGV. For the CDR3, the DNA is TGTGCCAGCAGCCATCCGGGACAGGCTGAAGCTTTCTTT. Encoded protein: CASSHPGQAEAFF.

At least ten counts were recorded for this clonotype. The chain couples TRBV7-8 to TRBJ2-5; 14 positions match TRBD2. The germline V gene has CDR1 SGHVS and CDR2 FQNEAQ. The V gene end was trimmed by 5 bases and the J gene end by 5 bases; junction bases not matched to a gene: 13. CDR3 length equals 18 residues. The CDR3: CASSPGGLAGGWRETQYF. The CDR3 bases are TGTGCCAGCAGCCCCGGAGGACTAGCGGGAGGTTGGCGTGAGACCCAGTACTTC. The whole variable domain, remainder taken from reference TRBV7-8 and TRBJ2-5, is GAGVSQSPRYKVAKRGQDVALRCDPISGHVSLFWYQQALGQGPEFLTYFQNEAQLDKSGLPSDRFFAERPEGSVSTLKIQRTQQEDSAVYLCASSPGGLAGGWRETQYFGPGTRLLVL.